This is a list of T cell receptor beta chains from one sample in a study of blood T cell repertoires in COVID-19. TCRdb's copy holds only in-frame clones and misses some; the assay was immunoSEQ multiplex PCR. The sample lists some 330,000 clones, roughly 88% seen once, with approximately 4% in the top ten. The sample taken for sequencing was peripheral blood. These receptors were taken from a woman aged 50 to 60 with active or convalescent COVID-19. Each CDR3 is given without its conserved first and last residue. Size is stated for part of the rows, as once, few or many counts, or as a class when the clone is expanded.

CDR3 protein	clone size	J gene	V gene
ASTTHSGANVLT	NA	TRBJ2-6	TRBV7-2
AWGVAGGTEAF	NA	TRBJ1-1	TRBV30
ATSRAGQGAEQF	NA	TRBJ2-1	TRBV15
ASSLARGEKLF	NA	TRBJ1-4	TRBV7-8
ASSFDRAYGYT	NA	TRBJ1-2	TRBV7-9
ASSITRGVFNEQF	few	TRBJ2-1	TRBV5-4
ASSEGLAATLLGYT	once	TRBJ1-2	TRBV6-1
ASSDRDSPLH	NA	TRBJ1-6	TRBV12-3/TRBV12-4
ASTAWGQGLNQPQH	NA	TRBJ1-5	TRBV28
ASSLRTDWNTEAF	NA	TRBJ1-1	TRBV7-3
ASSSRTENGYT	NA	TRBJ1-2	TRBV25-1
SVDGTGTDQY	NA	TRBJ2-5	TRBV29-1
ASSHGQGGWNEQF	NA	TRBJ2-1	TRBV19
ASSLVSGSGGEQY	NA	TRBJ2-7	TRBV7-2
ASQGFSYNEQF	NA	TRBJ2-1	TRBV27
ASSRTTGADYGYT	NA	TRBJ1-2	TRBV4-3
ASSQATGGYEQY	once	TRBJ2-7	TRBV4-3
ATSAPGTASTDTQY	NA	TRBJ2-3	TRBV24-1
ASSLAFGKLF	NA	TRBJ1-4	TRBV28
ASSRLGGEIYT	NA	TRBJ1-2	TRBV28
ASSLAGDSRGNQPQH	NA	TRBJ1-5	TRBV7-2
ASSAGQGVSYEQY	NA	TRBJ2-7	TRBV9
ASSLRTGGASYEQY	NA	TRBJ2-7	TRBV11-2
ATNERGTGELF	few	TRBJ2-2	TRBV24-1
ASSPLGEGEETQY	NA	TRBJ2-5	TRBV6-5
ASSLRTGGLLDGYT	NA	TRBJ1-2	TRBV7-2
AISLGQQYYEQY	once	TRBJ2-7	TRBV10-3
ASSLETGPIVGEQY	NA	TRBJ2-7	TRBV27
ASSPFSWIGTGELF	NA	TRBJ2-2	TRBV14
ASSFGQDTDTQY	NA	TRBJ2-3	TRBV7-9
ASSGATDTGELF	NA	TRBJ2-2	TRBV2
ASSLGTLKNQPQH	NA	TRBJ1-5	TRBV28
ASSSRTGSAPEAF	once	TRBJ1-1	TRBV5-1